One and the same sample provided the 24 T cell receptor beta chains below, sequenced in a study of blood T cell repertoires in COVID-19. The method was immunoSEQ multiplex PCR; TCRdb's version includes in-frame clones alone and lacks a portion of them. The data show over 250,000 clones, 80% to 90% seen once. Sequenced sample: peripheral blood. Every receptor here comes from a woman in her seventies with acute or convalescent COVID-19.

V usage is TRBV3-1 (or the pseudogene TRBV3-2) and J usage is TRBJ2-1, with TRBD1 identical over 7 bases. With 1 base clipped from V and 7 bases from J, the junction kept 10 bases outside the gene matches. The germline CDR1 and CDR2 sequences are LGHDT and YNNKEL (reference sequence). This CDR3 comprises 16 residues. This chain's CDR3 is CASSQGPSKQGNEQFF. The DNA of the CDR3 is TGTGCCAGCAGCCAAGGGCCATCGAAACAGGGGAATGAGCAGTTCTTC.

The chain joins TRBV6-5 to TRBJ2-1, with D perhaps matching TRBD1 (6 bases). Trimming pared 2 bases from V and 0 bases from J, leaving 8 bases between. From germline, CDR1 is MNHEY and CDR2 SVGAGI. The length of the CDR3 is 15 residues. CDR3 loop: CASSYRGNSYNEQFF. The CDR3 DNA reads TGTGCCAGCAGTTACAGGGGGAACTCCTACAATGAGCAGTTCTTC.

The chain has TRBV12-3 or TRBV12-4 and TRBJ1-1; tentative D call: TRBD1 (5 bases). Trimming removed 6 bases at V and 12 bases at J, with 20 bases between. The CDR3 has 13 residues. Here the CDR3 DNA reads TGTGCCAGCAGCAGTGGGCGGGGGATTGAGTCTTTCTTT. Translated, it gives CASSSGRGIESFF.

Comment on this clone: This CDR3 is also generated by other DNA sequences in the sample. CDR3 sequence: CASSPTENYGYTF. CDR3 coding DNA: TGTGCCAGCAGCCCAACAGAAAACTATGGCTACACCTTC. The chain has TRBV3-1 (or the pseudogene TRBV3-2) and TRBJ1-2; no clear D gene. Germline CDR1 LGHDT, CDR2 YNNKEL (reference sequence). V was trimmed by 4 bases and J by 2 bases, leaving 8 bases between them. The CDR3 runs 13 residues.

The chain couples TRBV7-2 to TRBJ1-4; D unclear. V shed 5 bases and J shed 6 bases, with 10 bases lying between them. The CDR3 length is 13 residues. Germline V lookup: CDR1 SGHTA, CDR2 FQGNSA. As DNA, the CDR3 is TGTGCCAGCAGCCCTGGGAGGGATGAAAAACTGTTTTTT. It encodes CASSPGRDEKLFF.

The chain has TRBV29-1 and TRBJ2-3; tentatively, D is TRBD2 (6 bases). Germline CDR1 reads SQVTM; CDR2 reads ANQGSEA. With 6 bases removed from V and 5 bases from J, the gap between germline ends came to 12 bases. This CDR3 comprises 12 residues. The CDR3 DNA is TGCAGCGTGGGACGGGAGAAAGATACGCAGTATTTT. It codes for CSVGREKDTQYF.

There are a few counts of this clone. V gene TRBV5-1 combines with J gene TRBJ1-1; the match to TRBD1 covers 7 bases. The CDR3 runs to 14 residues. V was clipped by 0 bases and J by 4 bases; unmatched bases: 3. Germline V gene lookup returns CDR1 SGHRS and CDR2 YFSETQ. Here the CDR3 reads CASSLEGAVTEAFF. The CDR3 nucleotides read TGCGCCAGCAGCTTGGAGGGGGCGGTCACTGAAGCTTTCTTT.

This sequence joins TRBV6-4 and TRBJ1-5; 7 nucleotides line up with TRBD1. Germline trimming cut 3 bases from V and 6 bases from J; bases unmatched to any gene: 5. The CDR3 spans 14 residues. Germline CDR1 reads MRHNA; CDR2 reads SNTAGT. Here the CDR3 DNA reads TGTGCCAGCAGTGAAGCAGGGGGAGGTCAGCCCCAGCATTTT. Amino acids: CASSEAGGGQPQHF.

V usage is TRBV10-3 and J usage is TRBJ2-3; 7 positions agree with TRBD2. Germline V CDR1 and CDR2: ENHRY, SYGVKD. Trimming cost V 3 bases and J 6 bases; bases outside gene matches: 9. The CDR3 extends over 15 amino acids. This chain's CDR3 is CAISDPGGGEDTQYF. The CDR3 DNA reads as TGTGCCATCAGTGACCCTGGCGGGGGAGAGGATACGCAGTATTTT.

The rearrangement links TRBV2 to TRBJ1-5; 8 nucleotides align to TRBD1. Looked up from germline, CDR1 is SNHLY and CDR2 is FYNNEI. This CDR3 spans 15 amino acids. The J segment lost 4 bases and the V segment lost 3 bases, leaving 5 bases of the junction unmatched. CDR3 sequence: CASSDTGGKNQPQHF. The CDR3 region has the DNA TGTGCCAGCAGTGACACAGGGGGGAAGAATCAGCCCCAGCATTTT.

The chain joins TRBV13 to TRBJ1-1; 7 bases are shared with TRBD1. This CDR3 is built from 14 residues. Losses at the gene ends were 0 bases for V and 7 bases for J; bases not matched to a gene: 5. Germline loops: CDR1 PRHDT, CDR2 FYEKMQ (reference sequence). DNA of the CDR3: TGTGCCAGCAGCTTAGGACAGGGGAGATATGAAGCTTTCTTT. Its protein is CASSLGQGRYEAFF.

This sequence joins TRBV25-1 and TRBJ2-3; the match to TRBD2 covers 7 bases. V shed 3 bases, J shed 0 bases, and the junction held 0 bases outside the gene matches. Germline loops: CDR1 MGHDK, CDR2 SYGVNS. CDR3 length equals 14 residues. CDR3 sequence: CASSEGGSTDTQYF. DNA for the CDR3: TGTGCCAGCAGTGAGGGGGGGAGCACAGATACGCAGTATTTT.

The rearrangement uses TRBV6-5 and TRBJ2-7, with D perhaps TRBD2 (5 bases). Germline V gives CDR1 MNHEY, CDR2 SVGAGI. The ends were cut back, 6 bases at V and 2 bases at J, with 14 bases in the middle. CDR3 size: 14 residues. CDR3 loop: CASRSAVTTYEQYF. The CDR3 DNA sequence: TGTGCCAGCAGATCAGCGGTTACTACCTACGAGCAGTACTTC.

The gene calls are TRBV11-2 and TRBJ1-2; D is possibly TRBD1 (5 bases). This CDR3 contains 14 residues. V was cut by 5 bases and J by 4 bases, with 14 bases left in between. Germline V lookup: CDR1 SGHAT, CDR2 FQNNGV. CDR3 DNA: TGTGCCAGCAGCCCCAGGGCAGGGTTCTATGGCTACACCTTC. The encoded protein is CASSPRAGFYGYTF.

This chain joins TRBV2 and TRBJ2-2; possibly TRBD1 for D (5 bases). The V and J ends lost 4 bases and 3 bases respectively, with 12 bases between them. The CDR3 consists of 15 residues. Per the germline V gene, CDR1 is SNHLY and CDR2 is FYNNEI. The CDR3: CASSGQTSDTGELFF. The CDR3 nucleotides read TGTGCCAGCAGTGGACAGACGTCCGACACCGGGGAGCTGTTTTTT.

This sequence joins TRBV2 and TRBJ1-2, with D perhaps matching TRBD1 (6 bases). The germline V gene encodes CDR1 SNHLY and CDR2 FYNNEI. The CDR3 has 14 residues. The V gene lost 4 bases and the J gene lost 5 bases, with 14 bases spanning the gap. This CDR3 is CASSGQALGYGYTF. CDR3 sequence (DNA): TGTGCCAGCAGTGGACAGGCGCTTGGGTATGGCTACACCTTC.

This sequence joins TRBV2 and TRBJ2-4, with D perhaps matching TRBD1 (5 bases). The CDR3 totals 13 residues. Trimming took 8 bases from V and 0 from J, leaving 8 bases between them. Germline V gives CDR1 SNHLY, CDR2 FYNNEI. As DNA, the CDR3 is TGTGCCAGCCGACAGCTAGCCAAAAACATTCAGTACTTC. Its translation is CASRQLAKNIQYF.

The V call is TRBV30, the J call TRBJ2-1; D is ambiguous. Germline CDR1 and CDR2: GTSNPN and SVGIG (reference sequence). This CDR3 region has 11 residues. V lost 0 bases, J lost 9 bases, and 6 bases lay in between. The CDR3: CAWSVRSEQFF. CDR3 bases: TGTGCCTGGAGTGTACGTAGTGAGCAGTTCTTC.

This chain connects TRBV7-9 to TRBJ2-1; possible D gene TRBD1, 6 bases. CDR1 SEHNR and CDR2 FQNEAQ come from the germline V gene (reference sequence). Trimming stripped 5 bases from V and 2 bases from J, with 13 bases between. The CDR3 is made up of 15 amino acids. The DNA of the CDR3 is TGTGCCAGCAGCCCGGTTGGGGGCACCTACAATGAGCAGTTCTTC. Amino acids: CASSPVGGTYNEQFF.

The chain joins TRBV29-1 to TRBJ2-6, with D unclear. This CDR3 comprises 14 residues. Germline V gene sequence: CDR1 SQVTM, CDR2 ANQGSEA. V was shortened by 6 bases and J by 0 bases, with 9 bases between the two germline ends. The CDR3 region has the DNA TGCAGCGTCACCTGGGCCTCTGGGGCCAACGTCCTGACTTTC. This encodes CSVTWASGANVLTF.

This clone was counted between two and nine times. The V call is TRBV6-6, the J call TRBJ1-6; 9 positions match TRBD1. V shed 5 bases, J shed 6 bases, and the junction held 11 bases outside the gene matches. Per germline, CDR1 MNHNY and CDR2 SVGAGI (reference sequence). The CDR3 has 17 amino acids. The CDR3 protein is CASSRRDSDRGNSPLHF. The CDR3 region has the DNA TGTGCCAGCAGTCGCCGAGATTCGGACAGGGGTAATTCACCCCTCCACTTT.

This chain uses TRBV2 with TRBJ2-5, with a weak D call TRBD1 (6 bases). The length of the CDR3 is 14 residues. Trimming took off 5 bases at V and 9 bases at J, with 19 bases between the two ends. Per the germline V gene, CDR1 is SNHLY and CDR2 is FYNNEI. In DNA form, the CDR3 reads TGTGCCAGCAGTCGAACAGGGCCGAGCGACGCCCAGTACTTC. Translation: CASSRTGPSDAQYF.

The chain employs TRBV5-1 and TRBJ1-1, with D perhaps TRBD1 (6 bases). CDR1 is SGHRS and CDR2 is YFSETQ in the germline V gene. CDR3 length: 14 amino acids. V lost 4 bases and J lost 1, with 11 bases in between. Here the CDR3 reads CASSATGRNTEAFF. The DNA for the CDR3 is TGCGCCAGCAGCGCCACAGGGAGGAACACTGAAGCTTTCTTT.

The J gene is TRBJ2-5, the V gene TRBV9; the D is unclear. Trimming pared 3 bases from V and 5 bases from J, leaving 11 bases between. Germline CDR1 SGDLS, CDR2 YYNGEE. The CDR3 contains 13 residues. The CDR3 region is CASSADLHETQYF. The CDR3 nucleotides read TGTGCCAGCAGCGCTGACTTGCACGAGACCCAGTACTTC.